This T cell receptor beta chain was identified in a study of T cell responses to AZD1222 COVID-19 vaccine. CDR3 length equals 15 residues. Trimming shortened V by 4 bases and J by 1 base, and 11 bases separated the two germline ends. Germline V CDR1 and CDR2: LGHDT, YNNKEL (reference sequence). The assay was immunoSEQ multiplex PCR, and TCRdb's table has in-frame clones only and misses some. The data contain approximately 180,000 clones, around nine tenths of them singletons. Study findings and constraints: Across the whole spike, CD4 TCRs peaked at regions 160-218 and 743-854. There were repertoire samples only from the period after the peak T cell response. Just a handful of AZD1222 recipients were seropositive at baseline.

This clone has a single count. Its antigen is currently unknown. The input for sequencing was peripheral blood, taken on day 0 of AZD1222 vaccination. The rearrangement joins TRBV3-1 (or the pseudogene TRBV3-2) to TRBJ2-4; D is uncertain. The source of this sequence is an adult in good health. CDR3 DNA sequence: TGTGCCAGCAGCCCGGGCAGCCCGGCCAAAAACATTCAGTACTTC. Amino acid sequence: CASSPGSPAKNIQYF.